The 28 T cell receptor beta chains below come from one sample, sequenced in a study of T cell responses to AZD1222 COVID-19 vaccine. Repertoires were generated with immunoSEQ multiplex PCR, while TCRdb's copy carries only in-frame clones and drops some. In the table there are 150,000 or so clones, around 89% of which are singletons. Sequencing was performed on peripheral blood, taken on day 0 of AZD1222 vaccination. Every receptor here comes from an adult in good health.

This clone was seen a handful of times. This chain connects TRBV5-5 to TRBJ1-2; 7 positions match TRBD1. The CDR3 loop spans 15 amino acids. J gave up 0 bases and V 0 bases, and 2 bases lay outside the gene matches. From germline, CDR1 is SGHKS and CDR2 YYEKEE (reference sequence). In nucleotides, the CDR3 is TGTGCCAGCAGCTTGGCGGGACAGACTAACTATGGCTACACCTTC. This encodes CASSLAGQTNYGYTF.

V and J are TRBV7-2 and TRBJ2-2; D is ambiguous. V was shortened by 2 bases and J by 4 bases, with 11 bases between the two germline ends. CDR1 is SGHTA and CDR2 is FQGNSA in the germline V gene. The CDR3 contains 15 residues. CDR3 in DNA: TGTGCCAGCAGCTTATCAGGAGTCAGCACCGGGGAGCTGTTTTTT. Residues: CASSLSGVSTGELFF.

The chain combines TRBV15 with TRBJ2-1; the D call may be TRBD1 or TRBD2 (5 bases each). This CDR3 region has 17 residues. In germline, CDR1 is LNHNV, CDR2 YYDKDF (reference sequence). V gave up 3 bases and J gave up 0 bases, with 15 bases separating them. The CDR3 protein is CATSSRARGDSYNEQFF. For the CDR3, the DNA is TGTGCCACCAGCAGCAGAGCCCGAGGGGACTCCTACAATGAGCAGTTCTTC.

The chain uses TRBV9 and TRBJ1-5, with a weak D call TRBD1 (5 bases). Germline CDR1 is SGDLS and CDR2 is YYNGEE. The CDR3 totals 15 residues. With 0 bases removed from V and 7 bases from J, the gap between germline ends came to 14 bases. The CDR3 coding sequence is TGTGCCAGCAGCGTAGGAGCAGGGTGGTACCAGCCCCAGCATTTT. Protein sequence: CASSVGAGWYQPQHF.

The rearrangement uses TRBV7-2 and TRBJ1-1; possibly TRBD1 for D (5 bases). This CDR3 is 15 amino acids long. The germline CDR1 and CDR2 sequences are SGHTA and FQGNSA. With 5 bases removed from V and 4 bases from J, the gap between germline ends came to 17 bases. CDR3 coding DNA: TGTGCCAGCAGCCCGCCAGGGATTAGGGCCACTGAAGCTTTCTTT. Protein product: CASSPPGIRATEAFF.

This chain links TRBV5-1 with TRBJ2-5; a weak D match, TRBD1 (5 bases). Germline lookup yields CDR1 SGHRS and CDR2 YFSETQ. The CDR3 has 11 residues. Between the trimmed V and J ends, which lost 5 bases and 3 bases, there was a span of 5 bases. CDR3 bases: TGCGCCAGCAGAGGGGAAGAGACCCAGTACTTC. It translates to CASRGEETQYF.

The chain uses TRBV5-1 and TRBJ1-2; 8 positions agree with TRBD1. V lost 4 bases, J lost 3 bases, and 2 bases stayed unmatched. The CDR3 runs 13 residues. Germline CDR1 and CDR2: SGHRS and YFSETQ. This chain's CDR3 is CASSPTGDYGYTF. The DNA for the CDR3 is TGCGCCAGCAGCCCGACAGGGGACTATGGCTACACCTTC.

This rearrangement joins TRBV11-3 to TRBJ2-1; D gene uncertain. The CDR3 is 15 residues long. Trimming pared 1 base from V and 8 bases from J, leaving 15 bases between. From germline, CDR1 is SGHNT and CDR2 YENEEA. The CDR3 reads CASSLGLSLTDEQFF. The CDR3 nucleotides are TGTGCCAGCAGCTTAGGCCTCAGCTTAACGGATGAGCAGTTCTTC.

This clone was seen a handful of times. The gene calls are TRBV10-3 and TRBJ1-2, with D perhaps matching TRBD1 (5 bases). The germline V and J ends were trimmed by 6 bases and 0 bases, with 14 bases remaining between them. The CDR3 has 15 amino acids. Germline CDR1 reads ENHRY; CDR2 reads SYGVKD. The CDR3 spells CAIRVVGGANYGYTF. DNA of the CDR3: TGTGCCATCAGAGTGGTCGGGGGAGCTAACTATGGCTACACCTTC.

The CDR3: CASRVWGNTEAFF. DNA of the CDR3: TGTGCCAGCCGAGTCTGGGGGAACACTGAAGCTTTCTTT. This chain uses TRBV28 with TRBJ1-1; D gene unclear. Trimming took off 8 bases at V and 1 base at J, with 11 bases between the two ends. Germline V gene sequence: CDR1 MDHEN, CDR2 SYDVKM. The CDR3 covers 13 residues.

This sequence joins TRBV27 and TRBJ2-7; D remains unclear. V dropped 3 bases and J dropped 0 bases, with 12 bases sitting between them. The CDR3 is made up of 15 amino acids. Per the germline V gene, CDR1 is MNHEY and CDR2 is SMNVEV (reference sequence). CDR3 coding DNA: TGTGCCAGCAGTTTTAAGGGCGGTAGCTCCTACGAGCAGTACTTC. This translates into CASSFKGGSSYEQYF.

The rearrangement links TRBV19 to TRBJ2-7; 10 nucleotides align to TRBD1. V trimming: 6 bases; J trimming: 2 bases; junction bases outside the gene matches: 7. CDR1 and CDR2 from the germline V gene are LNHDA and SQIVND (reference sequence). The CDR3 is made up of 15 amino acids. The CDR3 here is CASSPWGQGPYEQYF. CDR3 DNA: TGTGCCAGTAGCCCGTGGGGACAGGGGCCCTACGAGCAGTACTTC. Based on the CDR3 plus reference TRBV19 and TRBJ2-7, the full variable domain is DGGITQSPKYLFRKEGQNVTLSCEQNLNHDAMYWYRQDPGQGLRLIYYSQIVNDFQKGDIAEGYSVSREKKESFPLTVTSAQKNPTAFYLCASSPWGQGPYEQYFGPGTRLTVT.

The chain couples TRBV9 to TRBJ2-3; D remains unclear. The V end was cut by 0 bases, the J end by 3 bases, with 5 bases between. The germline V gene has CDR1 SGDLS and CDR2 YYNGEE. This CDR3 spans 13 amino acids. CDR3 protein: CASSVVSTDTQYF. The CDR3 nucleotides are TGTGCCAGCAGCGTAGTTTCGACAGATACGCAGTATTTT.

This chain joins TRBV4-1 and TRBJ1-5; weak D call: TRBD1 (5 bases). V lost 4 bases and J 4 bases, leaving 17 bases between the germline ends. From germline, CDR1 is MGHRA and CDR2 YSYEKL. CDR3 length: 16 residues. CDR3 amino acids: CASSPTERGGNQPQHF. The CDR3 DNA is TGCGCCAGCAGCCCCACCGAAAGGGGCGGGAATCAGCCCCAGCATTTT.

The chain has TRBV19 and TRBJ1-2, with D possibly TRBD1 on 6 matching bases. The CDR3 consists of 12 residues. Trimming left V 6 bases short and J 7 bases short, with 12 bases between. Germline CDR1 is LNHDA and CDR2 is SQIVND (reference sequence). DNA of the CDR3: TGTGCCAGTAGCGACAGGCCCGGTGGCTACACCTTC. It encodes CASSDRPGGYTF. Full variable domain (rest looked up from reference TRBV19 and TRBJ1-2): DGGITQSPKYLFRKEGQNVTLSCEQNLNHDAMYWYRQDPGQGLRLIYYSQIVNDFQKGDIAEGYSVSREKKESFPLTVTSAQKNPTAFYLCASSDRPGGYTFGSGTRLTVV.

The chain carries TRBV10-2 and TRBJ2-5, with D perhaps matching TRBD1 (5 bases). The germline CDR1 and CDR2 sequences are WSHSY and SAAADI. The V gene lost 10 bases and the J gene lost 1 base, with 16 bases spanning the gap. The CDR3 runs to 14 residues. CDR3 in DNA: TGCGCCACCTCGAGTCAGGGCTTCCAAGAGACCCAGTACTTC. This sequence encodes CATSSQGFQETQYF.

This chain joins TRBV7-3 and TRBJ2-6; TRBD2 aligns across 12 bases. The length of the CDR3 is 18 residues. Germline V lookup: CDR1 SGHTA, CDR2 FQGTGA. The V gene end was trimmed by 4 bases and the J gene end by 2 bases; junction bases not matched to a gene: 6. This CDR3 is CASSSGLAGSTGANVLTF. For the CDR3, the DNA is TGTGCCAGCAGCTCGGGACTAGCGGGCTCTACTGGGGCCAACGTCCTGACTTTC.

The chain is built from TRBV6-5 and TRBJ1-1, with D possibly being TRBD1 (5 bases). Germline lookup yields CDR1 MNHEY and CDR2 SVGAGI. V lost 6 bases and J 4 bases, leaving 18 bases between the germline ends. The CDR3 totals 15 residues. The CDR3 sequence: CASSQYGGLSTEAFF. As DNA, the CDR3 is TGTGCCAGCAGCCAATATGGGGGTTTGAGCACTGAAGCTTTCTTT.

There are a few counts of this clone. This CDR3 reads CASSVAQGQGWETQYF. For the CDR3, the DNA is TGTGCCAGCAGCGTGGCTCAGGGACAGGGGTGGGAGACCCAGTACTTC. V usage is TRBV9 and J usage is TRBJ2-5; 10 nucleotides align to TRBD1. The germline CDR1 and CDR2 sequences are SGDLS and YYNGEE. CDR3 length equals 16 residues. The ends lost 2 bases at V and 5 bases at J; junction bases unmatched: 9.

V and J are TRBV7-2 and TRBJ1-1, with D unresolved. V dropped 2 bases and J dropped 0 bases, with 7 bases sitting between them. Germline lookup yields CDR1 SGHTA and CDR2 FQGNSA. The CDR3 sequence is 14 residues long. CDR3 sequence: CASSLQSMNTEAFF. DNA for the CDR3: TGTGCCAGCAGCTTACAGAGCATGAACACTGAAGCTTTCTTT.

The V gene is TRBV12-3 or TRBV12-4, the J gene TRBJ1-6; no firm D call. This CDR3 contains 13 residues. The ends were cut back, 2 bases at V and 11 bases at J, with 10 bases in the middle. Here the CDR3 reads CASSLRGSAPLHF. DNA of the CDR3: TGTGCCAGCAGTTTAAGAGGGTCGGCACCCCTCCACTTT.

This sequence joins TRBV11-2 and TRBJ2-1; the match to TRBD2 covers 8 bases. J lost 1 base, V lost 5 bases, and 10 bases had no gene match. This CDR3 region has 17 residues. Germline CDR1 is SGHAT and CDR2 is FQNNGV. The CDR3 DNA follows: TGTGCCAGCAGCGGAGCCGCTGGCGGGGGGTCCTACAATGAGCAGTTCTTC. Its protein is CASSGAAGGGSYNEQFF.

This chain connects TRBV15 to TRBJ1-5; D is uncertain. The CDR3 contains 14 residues. Germline CDR1 is LNHNV and CDR2 is YYDKDF (reference sequence). Trimming shortened V by 0 bases and J by 4 bases, and 7 bases separated the two germline ends. CDR3 loop: CATSRDPGNQPQHF. Here the CDR3 DNA reads TGTGCCACCAGCAGAGATCCGGGTAATCAGCCCCAGCATTTT.

The chain combines TRBV5-1 with TRBJ2-1, with TRBD2 identical over 11 bases. The CDR3 is 16 residues long. J gave up 7 bases and V 1 base, and 7 bases lay outside the gene matches. Germline lookup yields CDR1 SGHRS and CDR2 YFSETQ. The chain's CDR3 is CASSLLLAGAGNEQFF. For the CDR3, the DNA is TGCGCCAGCAGCTTGTTACTAGCGGGGGCGGGGAATGAGCAGTTCTTC.

V usage is TRBV7-3 and J usage is TRBJ2-1; 11 bases align to TRBD2. CDR1 and CDR2 from the germline V gene are SGHTA and FQGTGA. The CDR3 sequence is 16 residues long. Trimming at V came to 1 base and at J to 9 bases, leaving 8 bases not matched to a gene. The CDR3 region is CASSLNPSGGQGEQFF. The CDR3 nucleotides are TGTGCCAGCAGCTTAAACCCTAGCGGGGGGCAGGGTGAGCAGTTCTTC.

The V call is TRBV19, the J call TRBJ1-2; D is undetermined. This CDR3 has 11 residues. The V gene's germline CDR1 is LNHDA and CDR2 SQIVND (reference sequence). V gave up 8 bases and J gave up 6 bases, with 10 bases separating them. The CDR3 sequence is CASGQFNGYTF. CDR3 in DNA: TGTGCCAGTGGGCAGTTCAATGGCTACACCTTC.

The chain uses TRBV27 and TRBJ2-3; D unresolved. CDR1 MNHEY and CDR2 SMNVEV come from the germline V gene (reference sequence). Deletions cut 6 bases from V and 5 bases from J, with 12 bases between. There are 13 residues in the CDR3. The CDR3 DNA is TGTGCCAGCAGCCCCGACGAATTAGATACGCAGTATTTT. Its protein product is CASSPDELDTQYF.

This clone was detected once. The chain uses TRBV5-1 and TRBJ1-4; possibly TRBD1 for D (6 bases). There are 17 residues in the CDR3. Trimming removed 7 bases from V and 2 bases from J, with 21 bases in between. Germline V lookup: CDR1 SGHRS, CDR2 YFSETQ. CDR3 nucleotide sequence: TGCGCCAGCTCTTACCGATCTCTGGACAGCACTAATGAAAAACTGTTTTTT. The encoded protein is CASSYRSLDSTNEKLFF.